The sequence of this T cell receptor beta chain was determined in a study of human T cells and chemical hapten exposure. On the study more broadly: Doses of diphenylcyclopropenone went to the patients' scalps weekly throughout the roughly 22-week study.

Noted time point: pre-sensitization, week 0. The treatment is: therapeutic diphenylcyclopropenone sensitization with weekly scalp DPC. Blood was collected ahead of every patch test applied. Points from the study as a whole: Versus controls, expanded TCRs had significantly more large CDR3 similarity clusters.

Original data processing: There were a median of around 100,000 TCRs per sample, with a range from roughly 20,000 to 700,000. TCRdb re-derived calls from the RACE reads in MiXCR, one entry per CDR3 protein. The V and J calls follow TCRdb's processing rather than the paper's. The table records some 330,000 distinct CDR3 sequences, roughly 6% of them present only once. A word on this clonotype: Its specificity is unknown.

Sequenced here: whole blood, sampled in connection with sensitization to the hapten diphenylcyclopropenone (DPC). The source is a woman under 30 with alopecia areata. Some clones in this sample may be carry-over from other donors' samples.

This CDR3 reads CASSPLAGARGDGYTF. The DNA of the CDR3 is TGTGCCAGCTCACCACTAGCAGGGGCGAGAGGGGATGGCTACACCTTC. This rearrangement joins TRBV18 to TRBJ1-2; a possible D gene is TRBD1 (6 bases). This CDR3 is 16 amino acids long. Germline lookup yields CDR1 KGHSH and CDR2 LQKENI. Trimming cost V 1 base and J 6 bases, with 18 bases left between them.